This T cell receptor beta chain was sequenced during a study of cytomegalovirus exposure and HLA in healthy donors. The table came from immunoSEQ multiplex PCR; TCRdb's copy has only in-frame clones and leaves some out. The table lists around 95,000 clones, roughly 85% of them singletons, with approximately 22% in the top ten. CDR3 length: 16 residues. Trimming cost V 1 base and J 0 bases, with 9 bases left between them. CDR1 is SEHNR and CDR2 is FQNEAQ in the germline V gene (reference sequence). The study's findings and limits: Reports indicated that the classifier achieved high specificity and sensitivity in diagnosing cytomegalovirus status. 150 or so TCR beta chains were listed as cytomegalovirus-associated.

As regards this clone: Antigen specificity is unknown.

The receptor comes from a man younger than 35 in good health and CMV-seropositive. Input material: PBMCs. The chain uses TRBV7-9 and TRBJ1-4; D is perhaps TRBD1 (5 bases). The CDR3 here is CASSLGLGATNEKLFF. CDR3 nucleotide sequence: TGTGCCAGCAGCTTAGGTTTAGGGGCAACTAATGAAAAACTGTTTTTT.